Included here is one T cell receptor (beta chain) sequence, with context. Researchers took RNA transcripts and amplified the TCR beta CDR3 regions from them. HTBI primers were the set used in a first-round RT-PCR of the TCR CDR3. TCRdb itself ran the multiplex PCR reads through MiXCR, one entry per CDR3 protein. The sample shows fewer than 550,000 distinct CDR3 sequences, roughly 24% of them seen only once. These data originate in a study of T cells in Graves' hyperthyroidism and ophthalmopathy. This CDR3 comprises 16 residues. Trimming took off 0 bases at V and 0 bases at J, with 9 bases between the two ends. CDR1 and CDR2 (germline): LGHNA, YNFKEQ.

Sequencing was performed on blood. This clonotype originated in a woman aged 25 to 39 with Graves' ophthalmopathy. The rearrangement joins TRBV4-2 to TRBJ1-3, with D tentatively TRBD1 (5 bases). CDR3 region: CASSQDPGVSGNTIYF. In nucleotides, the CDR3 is TGTGCCAGCAGCCAAGATCCGGGGGTCTCTGGAAACACCATATATTTT.